These 32 T cell receptor beta chains were sequenced from one sample in a study of identical twins. TCRdb re-derived calls from the 5' RACE reads in MiXCR, one entry per CDR3 protein. Of hundreds of thousands of distinct CDR3 sequences in the sample, approximately 21% were seen once. This sample was also put to use in a study of T cells expressing NK-cell markers.

The sequenced sample was PBMCs. All receptors come from a woman under 30 in good health.

The chain links TRBV5-6 to TRBJ2-1; 7 bases are a match to TRBD2. Trimming took 7 bases from V and 4 from J; bases not matched to a gene: 5. Germline values: CDR1 SGHDT, CDR2 YYEEEE. This CDR3 comprises 13 residues. The CDR3 bases are TGTGCCAGCCTACGGCGGGAGTACAATGAGCAGTTCTTC. It specifies CASLRREYNEQFF.

This clonotype has more than one count but fewer than ten. J is TRBJ2-1 and V is TRBV5-1; the D is unclear. V lost 4 bases, J lost 6 bases, and 8 bases lay in between. In germline, CDR1 is SGHRS, CDR2 YFSETQ. This CDR3 region has 12 residues. In DNA, the CDR3 is TGCGCCAGCAGCATGGACGCCAATGAGCAGTTCTTC. Translated: CASSMDANEQFF.

This clonotype was counted between two and nine times. This chain links TRBV15 with TRBJ2-5, with a weak D call TRBD2 (5 bases). V dropped 3 bases and J dropped 5 bases, with 25 bases sitting between them. Germline V lookup: CDR1 LNHNV, CDR2 YYDKDF (reference sequence). This CDR3 region has 18 residues. CDR3 nucleotide sequence: TGTGCCACCAGCAGCCCAATGGGAGCAGGACTTCTTATTGAGACCCAGTACTTC. It codes for CATSSPMGAGLLIETQYF.

This clonotype appeared many times. The gene calls are TRBV11-3 and TRBJ2-7, with 9 positions matching TRBD1. The germline V gene has CDR1 SGHNT and CDR2 YENEEA. The CDR3 is made up of 15 amino acids. V lost 5 bases to trimming and J lost 4 bases; unmatched junction nucleotides: 9. The CDR3 is CASSIFSGTGYEQYF. The CDR3 coding sequence is TGTGCCAGCAGCATTTTCTCGGGGACAGGGTACGAGCAGTACTTC.

This clonotype was counted many times. The J gene is TRBJ1-2, the V gene TRBV12-3 or TRBV12-4, with unresolved D. This CDR3 is 13 amino acids long. Trimming took 3 bases from V and 2 from J, leaving 7 bases between them. DNA of the CDR3: TGTGCCAGCAGTTTGGGGTTCAACTATGGCTACACCTTC. Protein sequence: CASSLGFNYGYTF.

At least ten counts were recorded for this clonotype. The chain recombines TRBV12-3 or TRBV12-4 with TRBJ1-1; 7 nucleotides align to TRBD1. V lost 7 bases to trimming and J lost 1 base; unmatched junction nucleotides: 6. The CDR3 spans 14 residues. CDR3 in amino acids: CASNPGQPNTEAFF. CDR3 DNA sequence: TGTGCCAGCAACCCGGGACAGCCGAACACTGAAGCTTTCTTT.

This clonotype was detected many times. The V gene is TRBV7-9, the J gene TRBJ1-4, with a possible D match to TRBD1 (5 bases). V dropped 0 bases and J dropped 6 bases, with 11 bases sitting between them. This CDR3 region has 15 residues. The V gene's germline CDR1 is SEHNR and CDR2 FQNEAQ (reference sequence). The CDR3 nucleotides are TGTGCCAGCAGCTTAGCCGGCAGGGATCATGAAAAACTGTTTTTT. Its protein is CASSLAGRDHEKLFF. Combining the CDR3 with reference TRBV7-9 and TRBJ1-4 gives the whole variable domain DTGVSQNPRHKITKRGQNVTFRCDPISEHNRLYWYRQTLGQGPEFLTYFQNEAQLEKSRLLSDRFSAERPKGSFSTLEIQRTEQGDSAMYLCASSLAGRDHEKLFFGSGTQLSVL.

This clonotype has a handful of counts. This chain connects TRBV12-3 or TRBV12-4 to TRBJ1-6, with D possibly being TRBD1 (6 bases). The CDR3 is 16 amino acids. Trimming pared 5 bases from V and 11 bases from J, leaving 22 bases between. Here the CDR3 DNA reads TGTGCCAGCAGTCCTTTGACCAGGGGCCCGTTAGCACCCCTCCACTTT. Translated: CASSPLTRGPLAPLHF.

This chain joins TRBV10-1 and TRBJ2-1; 13 positions match TRBD2. Germline lookup yields CDR1 WNHNN and CDR2 SYGVQD (reference sequence). J lost 9 bases, V lost 6 bases, and 8 bases had no gene match. The CDR3 is 15 amino acids. CDR3 loop: CASSPGTSGTGEQFF. CDR3 nucleotide sequence: TGCGCCAGCAGCCCCGGGACTAGCGGGACAGGTGAGCAGTTCTTC.

The V gene is TRBV7-2, the J gene TRBJ2-7; 7 nucleotides line up with TRBD2. CDR1 is SGHTA and CDR2 is FQGNSA in the germline V gene. V shed 0 bases, J shed 3 bases, and the junction held 5 bases outside the gene matches. The CDR3 is 15 residues long. The CDR3 region has the DNA TGTGCCAGCAGCTTAGCGATCGGGGGGAGCTACGAGCAGTACTTC. Translating it yields CASSLAIGGSYEQYF.

This clonotype was seen at least ten times. The chain combines TRBV29-1 with TRBJ2-2; D might be TRBD1 (5 bases). Germline CDR1 is SQVTM and CDR2 is ANQGSEA. The CDR3 length is 15 residues. Between the trimmed V and J ends, which lost 3 bases and 5 bases, there was a span of 16 bases. CDR3 coding DNA: TGCAGCGTTGATTGGTCGGACAAGACGACCGGGGAGCTGTTTTTT. Protein product: CSVDWSDKTTGELFF.

This clonotype showed up just a few times. V usage is TRBV27 and J usage is TRBJ2-3, with 15 nucleotides matching TRBD2. From germline, CDR1 is MNHEY and CDR2 SMNVEV (reference sequence). The junction had 5 bases not matched to a gene; V was cut back by 7 bases and J by 0 bases. The CDR3 extends over 17 amino acids. The CDR3 bases are TGTGCCAGCACCGGACTAGCGGGAGGGCCCAGCACAGATACGCAGTATTTT. It is translated as CASTGLAGGPSTDTQYF.

This chain uses TRBV5-1 with TRBJ2-7; D unresolved. V shed 0 bases and J shed 6 bases, with 10 bases lying between them. Looked up from germline, CDR1 is SGHRS and CDR2 is YFSETQ. The CDR3 consists of 13 residues. The CDR3 loop reads CASSLVVGIEQYF. For the CDR3, the DNA is TGCGCCAGCAGCTTGGTTGTGGGGATCGAGCAGTACTTC.

The chain links TRBV5-1 to TRBJ2-3, with a tentative D call TRBD2 (6 bases). Germline-derived CDR1 and CDR2 are SGHRS and YFSETQ. This CDR3 comprises 16 residues. V was pared by 0 bases and J by 0 bases, with 11 bases between. In nucleotides, the CDR3 is TGCGCCAGCAGCTTGGAAGGGACTTTAAGCACAGATACGCAGTATTTT. This encodes CASSLEGTLSTDTQYF. Variable domain in full (rest from reference TRBV5-1 and TRBJ2-3): KAGVTQTPRYLIKTRGQQVTLSCSPISGHRSVSWYQQTPGQGLQFLFEYFSETQRNKGNFPGRFSGRQFSNSRSEMNVSTLELGDSALYLCASSLEGTLSTDTQYFGPGTRLTVL.

The V gene is TRBV12-3 or TRBV12-4, the J gene TRBJ1-1; D unresolved. CDR3 length: 13 residues. Trimming removed 5 bases at V and 4 bases at J, with 11 bases between. The CDR3 here is CASSPEGSTEAFF. The CDR3 DNA sequence: TGTGCCAGCAGTCCAGAAGGGAGCACTGAAGCTTTCTTT.

The CDR3 bases are TGCGCCAGCGGCATAACTGAGAGGACAGATACGCAGTATTTT. Protein product: CASGITERTDTQYF. J is TRBJ2-3 and V is TRBV5-1; D is undetermined. Germline V gene sequence: CDR1 SGHRS, CDR2 YFSETQ. Trimming cost V 7 bases and J 3 bases, with 15 bases left between them. The CDR3 is made up of 14 amino acids.

This clonotype was recorded many times. This rearrangement joins TRBV27 to TRBJ1-2, with D unclear. CDR3 length: 14 amino acids. Looked up from germline, CDR1 is MNHEY and CDR2 is SMNVEV (reference sequence). The germline V and J ends were trimmed by 2 bases and 4 bases, with 11 bases remaining between them. Written as DNA, the CDR3 is TGTGCCAGCAGTTTACAGAGAGACGTCTATGGCTACACCTTC. Protein: CASSLQRDVYGYTF.

The chain combines TRBV24-1 with TRBJ2-5; unclear D gene. Trimming pared 2 bases from V and 4 bases from J, leaving 10 bases between. CDR3 length: 14 residues. The germline gives CDR1 KGHDR, CDR2 SFDVKD. This chain's CDR3 is CATSDSKGGETQYF. In DNA, the CDR3 is TGTGCCACCAGTGATTCCAAGGGCGGAGAGACCCAGTACTTC.

In this sample, this clonotype turned up many times. The V gene is TRBV7-9, the J gene TRBJ2-5; 9 bases map to TRBD2. CDR3 length: 14 residues. The germline gives CDR1 SEHNR, CDR2 FQNEAQ (reference sequence). J lost 4 bases, V lost 1 base, and 1 base had no gene match. The CDR3 DNA sequence: TGTGCCAGCAGCTTAGGCGGGAGGGCAGAGACCCAGTACTTC. It is translated as CASSLGGRAETQYF.

This clonotype occurred a few times. The V call is TRBV5-1, the J call TRBJ2-1; 10 bases align to TRBD2. V was pared by 0 bases and J by 11 bases, with 8 bases of the junction left unmatched. CDR3 size: 15 residues. The germline gives CDR1 SGHRS, CDR2 YFSETQ. This chain's CDR3 is CASSLASGSRGKQFF. CDR3 sequence (DNA): TGCGCCAGCAGCTTGGCTAGCGGGAGTAGGGGAAAGCAGTTCTTC.

This clonotype was picked up a small number of times. The J gene is TRBJ2-7, the V gene TRBV20-1, with D possibly being TRBD2 (6 bases). The CDR3 length is 13 residues. Germline V lookup: CDR1 DFQATT, CDR2 SNEGSKA (reference sequence). V shed 6 bases and J shed 1 base, with 13 bases lying between them. The CDR3 is CSARGRGSYEQYF. In nucleotides, the CDR3 is TGCAGTGCCCGGGGTCGGGGGTCCTACGAGCAGTACTTC.

Only a few counts were recorded for this clonotype. The V and J genes are TRBV12-3 or TRBV12-4 and TRBJ2-7, with D possibly TRBD1 on 6 matching bases. Trimming left V 1 base short and J 4 bases short, with 11 bases between. The CDR3 is 14 amino acids. The CDR3, as DNA: TGTGCCAGCAGTTTAGACAGGGCAGTTTACGAGCAGTACTTC. Amino acid sequence: CASSLDRAVYEQYF.

The rearrangement uses TRBV30 and TRBJ1-1; D not certain. Germline CDR1 GTSNPN, CDR2 SVGIG (reference sequence). V shed 4 bases and J shed 0 bases, with 24 bases lying between them. This CDR3 has 18 residues. CDR3 DNA: TGTGCCTGGACGGGGTCCAGACGGTCAGTAATCATGAACACTGAAGCTTTCTTT. Its protein is CAWTGSRRSVIMNTEAFF.

This clonotype was seen more than once but under ten times. This chain connects TRBV12-3 or TRBV12-4 to TRBJ1-5, with D possibly matching TRBD1 (5 bases). The germline V and J ends were trimmed by 7 bases and 0 bases, with 10 bases remaining between them. The CDR3 totals 14 residues. In DNA, the CDR3 is TGTGCCAGCACCGGGACGGCTAGCAATCAGCCCCAGCATTTT. It encodes CASTGTASNQPQHF.

This clonotype was seen once. The J gene is TRBJ2-1, the V gene TRBV5-3; 9 bases align to TRBD2. Being an ORF, TRBV5-3 has a function that is uncertain. J lost 5 bases, V lost 8 bases, and 14 bases had no gene match. This CDR3 has 16 amino acids. The CDR3 DNA sequence: TGTGCCAGCGGCCCGGGCCCGGCTAGCGGGAACAATGAGCAGTTCTTC. Protein product: CASGPGPASGNNEQFF.

The chain is built from TRBV28 and TRBJ2-3; tentatively, D is TRBD1 (6 bases). The CDR3 consists of 16 residues. The germline CDR1 and CDR2 sequences are MDHEN and SYDVKM. Trimming removed 3 bases from V and 6 bases from J, with 19 bases in between. CDR3 amino acids: CASSFSLGHPVDTQYF. The CDR3 DNA follows: TGTGCCAGCAGTTTCAGCCTGGGACACCCGGTGGATACGCAGTATTTT.

The table lists this clonotype with a few counts. V is TRBV5-4 and J is TRBJ1-2; D gene ambiguous. V lost 0 bases and J 8 bases, leaving 14 bases between the germline ends. The length of the CDR3 is 14 residues. Germline values: CDR1 SGHNT, CDR2 YYREEE (reference sequence). The CDR3, as DNA: TGTGCCAGCAGCTTGGACACATCCTATCAGGGCTACACCTTC. Residues: CASSLDTSYQGYTF.

The genes are TRBV25-1 and TRBJ2-7; D is possibly TRBD1 (5 bases). This CDR3 is built from 14 residues. Trimming removed 1 base at V and 3 bases at J, with 10 bases between. The germline V gene has CDR1 MGHDK and CDR2 SYGVNS. CDR3 protein: CASSEWGKSYEQYF. CDR3 DNA sequence: TGTGCCAGCAGTGAATGGGGCAAAAGCTACGAGCAGTACTTC.

J is TRBJ2-1 and V is TRBV20-1; 9 bases fit TRBD1. Germline trimming cut 3 bases from V and 7 bases from J; bases unmatched to any gene: 7. This CDR3 region has 14 residues. Germline assignment: CDR1 DFQATT and CDR2 SNEGSKA (reference sequence). The CDR3 region is CSASPGQGENEQFF. The CDR3 bases are TGCAGTGCTAGCCCGGGACAGGGAGAGAATGAGCAGTTCTTC.

The CDR3 loop is CASSQEVGSAMFF. The CDR3, as DNA: TGCGCCAGCAGCCAAGAAGTGGGCTCAGCAATGTTCTTC. The chain carries TRBV4-3 and TRBJ2-1; unclear D gene. The CDR3 spans 13 residues. Per germline, CDR1 LGHNA and CDR2 YSLEER. The ends were cut back, 0 bases at V and 15 bases at J, with 15 bases in the middle.

This clonotype came up a few times. V usage is TRBV20-1 and J usage is TRBJ1-2; tentative D call: TRBD1 (5 bases). The CDR3 totals 15 residues. The germline V and J ends were trimmed by 4 bases and 6 bases, with 21 bases remaining between them. The germline V gene has CDR1 DFQATT and CDR2 SNEGSKA (reference sequence). This CDR3 reads CSAIGVLRDSHGYTF. The DNA of the CDR3 is TGCAGTGCTATAGGGGTCCTCCGAGACAGTCATGGCTACACCTTC.

This sequence joins TRBV7-6 and TRBJ2-7; tentatively, D is TRBD1 (6 bases). Germline V gene data show CDR1 as SGHVS and CDR2 as FNYEAQ. The CDR3 runs to 15 residues. Between the trimmed V and J ends, which lost 4 bases and 0 bases, there was a span of 13 bases. The CDR3 DNA is TGTGCCAGCAGCTCGAATCCGGACAGCTCCTACGAGCAGTACTTC. This translates into CASSSNPDSSYEQYF.